Reported below is one T cell receptor (beta chain). The data belong to a study of blood T cell repertoires in COVID-19. V lost 0 bases, J lost 4 bases, and 14 bases lay in between. This CDR3 has 15 amino acids. Per germline, CDR1 SGHRS and CDR2 YFSETQ. Clones were sequenced by immunoSEQ multiplex PCR, and TCRdb holds only the in-frame ones, with some missing. The sample consists of 35,000 to 45,000 clones, roughly 87% of them appearing once. The rearrangement uses TRBV5-1 and TRBJ2-7, with TRBD2 as a possible D gene (5 bases). The clonotype comes from a man in his 60s with acute or convalescent COVID-19. Sequenced input: peripheral blood. The CDR3 loop reads CASSLELDYGYEQYF. CDR3 DNA: TGCGCCAGCAGCTTGGAACTAGATTATGGGTACGAGCAGTACTTC.